This T cell receptor (beta chain) was sequenced in a study of STAT5B mutations in CD4+ large granular lymphocyte leukemia. TCRdb's table, derived via immunoSEQ multiplex PCR, lists solely in-frame clones and lacks some. The sample has some 45,000 clones; 80% to 90% are singletons. V lost 3 bases, J lost 0 bases, and 12 bases lay in between. The length of the CDR3 is 15 residues. In germline, CDR1 is SEHNR, CDR2 FQNEAQ (reference sequence). This sequence originates from a human donor in good health. V and J are TRBV7-9 and TRBJ2-7; perhaps TRBD1 as D (6 bases). Sequencing was carried out using CD4+ T cells from blood buffy coats. The chain's CDR3 is CASSFGQPSSYEQYF. CDR3 coding DNA: TGTGCCAGCAGCTTCGGACAGCCGAGCTCCTACGAGCAGTACTTC.